A selection of T cell receptor beta chains follows, all from one sample in a study of cytomegalovirus exposure and HLA in healthy donors. The method was immunoSEQ multiplex PCR; TCRdb's version includes in-frame clones alone and lacks a portion of them. The sample records fewer than 200,000 clones, approximately 80% being singletons. Sequencing input: PBMCs. Receptors were obtained from a boy under 18 in good health and CMV-seronegative. Both conserved end residues are part of each CDR3. The D gene is left open where the match is weak.

V: TRBV5-1
length: 15
D: -
J: TRBJ1-2
CDR3: CASSVGHNGKEGYTF

V: TRBV12-5
length: 15
D: TRBD1
J: TRBJ2-5
CDR3: CASGQPGQYFVEQYF

V: TRBV30
length: 16
D: TRBD2
J: TRBJ2-1
CDR3: CAWISSGLAGFNEQFF

V: TRBV7-3
length: 14
D: -
J: TRBJ2-1
CDR3: CASSLNRGYNEQFF

V: TRBV2
length: 15
D: -
J: TRBJ1-6
CDR3: CASSEEQGLYSPLHF

V: TRBV30
length: 14
D: TRBD2
J: TRBJ2-7
CDR3: CAWSEAGGLYEQYF

V: TRBV5-8
length: 13
D: -
J: TRBJ2-4
CDR3: CASSLRGSNIQYF

V: TRBV19
length: 13
D: TRBD2
J: TRBJ2-5
CDR3: CASSSGRVRTQYF

V: TRBV7-2
length: 15
D: TRBD1
J: TRBJ2-7
CDR3: CASSLARGQGYEQYF

V: TRBV7-9
length: 13
D: -
J: TRBJ2-6
CDR3: CASSSGGANVLTF

V: TRBV7-6
length: 16
D: TRBD1
J: TRBJ2-1
CDR3: CASSLVDRDAYNEQFF

V: TRBV18
length: 14
D: TRBD1
J: TRBJ2-7
CDR3: CASSPIQGAHEQYF

V: TRBV30
length: 13
D: -
J: TRBJ1-1
CDR3: CAWSVSGDTEAFF

V: TRBV4-3
length: 15
D: TRBD2
J: TRBJ2-3
CDR3: CASSPLAGSTDTQYF

V: TRBV18
length: 14
D: -
J: TRBJ1-1
CDR3: CASSPRQYNTEAFF

V: TRBV9
length: 18
D: TRBD2
J: TRBJ2-1
CDR3: CASSLDYPTSGRANEQFF

V: TRBV7-6
length: 13
D: TRBD1
J: -
CDR3: CASSPGQNYEQYF

V: TRBV4-3
length: 15
D: TRBD1
J: TRBJ2-7
CDR3: CASSQDYRGSYEQYF

V: TRBV7-8
length: 16
D: TRBD2
J: TRBJ2-2
CDR3: CASSSRTSGTSGELFF

V: TRBV15
length: 15
D: TRBD2
J: -
CDR3: CATSRDLAGGNEQYF

V: TRBV5-8
length: 18
D: TRBD1
J: TRBJ1-3
CDR3: CASSSGPGTGGGGNTIYF

V: TRBV6-6
length: 16
D: -
J: TRBJ2-3
CDR3: CASSYSFGFGTDTQYF

V: TRBV30
length: 15
D: TRBD2
J: TRBJ2-3
CDR3: CAWSTQREGTDTQYF

V: TRBV4-1
length: 13
D: TRBD1
J: TRBJ1-2
CDR3: CASSRIQGDGYTF

V: TRBV11-3
length: 13
D: -
J: TRBJ2-5
CDR3: CASSFQGWETQYF

V: TRBV19
length: 12
D: -
J: TRBJ1-6
CDR3: CASSIRDSPLHF

V: TRBV28
length: 19
D: -
J: TRBJ2-1
CDR3: CASRHRLGRAIGSYNEQFF

V: TRBV7-9
length: 15
D: -
J: TRBJ1-1
CDR3: CASSLGYGPTHEAFF

V: TRBV7-6
length: 17
D: TRBD1
J: TRBJ1-1
CDR3: CASSWARGGTMNTEAFF

V: TRBV7-6
length: 17
D: TRBD1
J: TRBJ1-1
CDR3: CASSLDYRGSGDTEAFF

V: TRBV11-1
length: 14
D: TRBD1
J: TRBJ2-5
CDR3: CASSLAGGAETQYF

V: TRBV6-5
length: 13
D: TRBD1
J: TRBJ1-2
CDR3: CASRGTGLFGYTF

V: TRBV6-1
length: 15
D: -
J: TRBJ2-3
CDR3: CASSYGGGSTDTQYF

V: TRBV19
length: 14
D: TRBD1
J: TRBJ2-7
CDR3: CASSMGQAGAEQYF

V: TRBV11-2
length: 13
D: -
J: TRBJ1-2
CDR3: CASSLDAEYGYTF

V: TRBV6-1
length: 12
D: TRBD1
J: -
CDR3: CASRTGIYEQYF

V: TRBV5-4
length: 18
D: TRBD1
J: TRBJ1-3
CDR3: CASTPRDRGDYSGNTIYF

V: TRBV6-1
length: 13
D: -
J: TRBJ1-2
CDR3: CASRPPQGLGYTF

V: TRBV30
length: 13
D: -
J: TRBJ2-7
CDR3: CAWNPGGVDEQYF

V: TRBV27
length: 14
D: -
J: TRBJ1-2
CDR3: CASSFGGSNYGYTF

V: TRBV19
length: 14
D: -
J: TRBJ1-2
CDR3: CASSIEATLYGYTF

V: TRBV28
length: 15
D: -
J: TRBJ1-6
CDR3: CASSIPRQANSPLHF

V: TRBV27
length: 18
D: -
J: TRBJ1-2
CDR3: CASSHAGDTQHSNYGYTF

V: TRBV7-3
length: 16
D: TRBD2
J: TRBJ2-3
CDR3: CASSLTLAGITDTQYF

V: TRBV30
length: 13
D: -
J: TRBJ2-7
CDR3: CAWTRQALYEQYF

V: TRBV9
length: 15
D: TRBD1
J: TRBJ2-7
CDR3: CASSPSAGTGNEQYF

V: TRBV19
length: 15
D: TRBD2
J: TRBJ2-1
CDR3: CASRPERGSYNEQFF

V: TRBV15
length: 17
D: -
J: TRBJ1-2
CDR3: CATSRDQGHQFDYGYTF

V: TRBV29-1
length: 12
D: -
J: TRBJ2-7
CDR3: CSVQPQGTEQYF

V: TRBV19
length: 15
D: -
J: TRBJ1-5
CDR3: CASSIIDIVNQPQHF

V: TRBV6-1
length: 13
D: -
J: TRBJ1-1
CDR3: CASRYTSNTEAFF

V: TRBV19
length: 14
D: -
J: TRBJ2-2
CDR3: CASSLRVFTGELFF

V: TRBV9
length: 16
D: -
J: TRBJ2-3
CDR3: CASSAFAATSTDTQYF

V: TRBV4-1
length: 14
D: TRBD1
J: TRBJ1-1
CDR3: CASSPGQGDTEAFF

V: TRBV6-5
length: 14
D: -
J: TRBJ1-1
CDR3: CASSPPGGNTEAFF

V: TRBV7-9
length: 15
D: TRBD1
J: TRBJ2-5
CDR3: CASSSTRTGRETQYF

V: TRBV9
length: 17
D: TRBD1
J: TRBJ2-6
CDR3: CASSADRVLDGANVLTF

V: TRBV6-5
length: 13
D: -
J: TRBJ2-5
CDR3: CASSLGLQETQYF

V: TRBV4-2
length: 16
D: TRBD1
J: -
CDR3: CASSQDVGQGSYEQYF

V: TRBV11-3
length: 15
D: -
J: TRBJ2-3
CDR3: CASSLNGILTDTQYF